Listed below are T cell receptor beta chains from one sample, sequenced in a study of T-cell memory formation after mild COVID-19. TCRdb itself ran the 5' RACE reads through MiXCR, one entry per CDR3 protein. The repertoire holds some 440,000 distinct CDR3 sequences, with around a quarter as singletons. Material: PBMCs or a T cell subset sorted from them (not recorded which). Receptor source: an adult woman who had mild COVID-19 (a few samples of this study predate the infection). Cell type and time point are not known. Each CDR3 is given with its conserved first and last residue. The D gene is left open where the match is weak. Clone size, where shown, is once, few, many, or a class for clones that have expanded.

>.|TRBV18|few|TRBJ2-7
TGTGCCAGCTCACCATCGGCAGGGCCCTACGAGCAGTACTTC
CASSPSAGPYEQYF
>.|TRBV7-2|.|TRBJ2-5
TGTGCCAGCAGCTTGATGGGGGGTAGGGAGACCCAGTACTTC
CASSLMGGRETQYF
>.|TRBV30|.|TRBJ2-7
TGTGCCTGGACCCGGGGGCAGAGCTCCTACGAGCAGTACTTC
CAWTRGQSSYEQYF
>TRBD1|TRBV5-1|.|TRBJ1-6
TGCGCCAGCAGCCACAAGACAGGGTATGATTCACCCCTCCACTTT
CASSHKTGYDSPLHF
>.|TRBV29-1|.|TRBJ1-1
TGCAGCGTTGTAGTGGGGTCAGGAGCCACTGAAGCTTTCTTT
CSVVVGSGATEAFF
>TRBD2|TRBV4-1|few|TRBJ2-1
TGCGCCAGCAGCCAGATCTTCGGGACTAGCCTCTACAATGAGCAGTTCTTC
CASSQIFGTSLYNEQFF
>.|TRBV7-8|.|TRBJ1-1
TGTGCCAGCAGCCCACTAACGGGGGGGGTGAACACTGAAGCTTTCTTT
CASSPLTGGVNTEAFF
>.|TRBV4-1|.|TRBJ2-7
TGCGCCAGCAGCCAAGATCCCGACAGGTACTCCTACGAGCAGTACTTC
CASSQDPDRYSYEQYF
>.|TRBV7-8|few|TRBJ2-2
TGTGCCAGCAGCTTATCTGGCGGACAGTCGAGGACCGGGGAGCTGTTTTTT
CASSLSGGQSRTGELFF
>TRBD1|TRBV18|.|TRBJ1-1
TGTGCCAGCTCATTACAGACAGGGAACGCTGAAGCTTTCTTT
CASSLQTGNAEAFF
>TRBD2|TRBV29-1|few|TRBJ2-7
TGCAGCGTAACCGGGACTAGGGGGATCGACGAGCAGTACTTC
CSVTGTRGIDEQYF
>TRBD2|TRBV24-1|once|TRBJ2-5
TGTGCCACCAGGGGCGGGCTAGCGGGAAACCAAGAGACCCAGTACTTC
CATRGGLAGNQETQYF
>.|TRBV12-3/TRBV12-4|few|TRBJ2-7
TGTGCCAGCAGTTTAGGGGGGACCCTCGGCTACGAGCAGTACTTC
CASSLGGTLGYEQYF
>TRBD2|TRBV28|few|TRBJ2-1
TGTGCCAGCAGTCACCTGGGGACTAGCGGGGGCACGGCCTACAATGAGCAGTTCTTC
CASSHLGTSGGTAYNEQFF
>.|TRBV7-9|few|TRBJ2-1
TGTGCCAGCAGCTTAGCGTGGGGGTACAATGAGCAGTTCTTC
CASSLAWGYNEQFF
>TRBD1|TRBV18|few|TRBJ2-7
TGTGCCAGCTTTAAACCGGGACAGGGGGCCGGGGAGCAGTACTTC
CASFKPGQGAGEQYF
>TRBD1|TRBV5-1|many|TRBJ2-3
TGTGCCAGCAGTTCGGGACAGGGGTCAGATACGCAGTATTTT
CASSSGQGSDTQYF
>.|TRBV6-2/TRBV6-3|few|TRBJ2-3
TGTGCCAGCAGTTATGGGGATACTAGCACAGATACGCAGTATTTT
CASSYGDTSTDTQYF
>.|TRBV14|few|TRBJ2-5
TGTGCCAGCAGCCACAGACAGAGAAAAGAGACCCAGTACTTC
CASSHRQRKETQYF
>TRBD2|TRBV20-1|.|TRBJ2-3
TGCAGTGCTAGAGAGGCTGCTAGCGGTAACACAGATACGCAGTATTTT
CSAREAASGNTDTQYF
>TRBD1|TRBV4-1|few|TRBJ2-1
TGCGCCAGCAGCCCACCTAGGGACAGGGGGTCCGATGAGCAGTTCTTC
CASSPPRDRGSDEQFF
>TRBD2|TRBV7-2|few|TRBJ2-3
TGTGCCAGCAGCGTAAATAGCGGGAGAGGGGCAGATACGCAGTATTTT
CASSVNSGRGADTQYF
>.|TRBV24-1|.|TRBJ2-3
TGTGCCACCTTCACACAGGGCGGTGCAGATACGCAGTATTTT
CATFTQGGADTQYF
>TRBD1|TRBV4-2|few|TRBJ2-7
TGTGCCAGCAGCCAAGGGGGGGACAGGACCTACGAGCAGTACTTC
CASSQGGDRTYEQYF
>.|TRBV20-1|.|TRBJ2-1
TGCAGTGCTAGAGAATCCGAGTTCCCCTACAATGAGCAGTTCTTC
CSARESEFPYNEQFF
>.|TRBV7-9|.|TRBJ2-1
TGTGCCAGCAGCTGGCTGACGGGGAATGAGCAGTTCTTC
CASSWLTGNEQFF
>.|TRBV7-8|.|TRBJ1-2
TGTGCCAGCAGCTCCGTTGGGTTGGGGAGGGACTATGGCTACACCTTC
CASSSVGLGRDYGYTF
>TRBD2|TRBV12-3/TRBV12-4|.|TRBJ2-5
TGTGCCAGCACCGGACTAGCGGGGCCCCGGGAAGAGACCCAGTACTTC
CASTGLAGPREETQYF
>.|TRBV29-1|.|TRBJ2-1
TGCAGCGTTGAAGGGGCGACCGAGCCTGAGCAGTTCTTC
CSVEGATEPEQFF
>.|TRBV25-1|.|TRBJ2-6
TGTGCCAGCAGTTTTGATTCTCCGGCAGGGCAATACTCTGGGGCCAACGTCCTGACTTTC
CASSFDSPAGQYSGANVLTF
>TRBD2|TRBV20-1|few|TRBJ2-1
TGCAGTGGAGCAGGCGGGAGCCCCTACAATGAGCAGTTCTTC
CSGAGGSPYNEQFF
>.|TRBV7-9|few|TRBJ1-2
TGTGCCAGCAGCTTTTCCGAGATTTACTATGGCTACACCTTC
CASSFSEIYYGYTF
>TRBD2|TRBV12-3/TRBV12-4|.|TRBJ2-1
TGTGCCAGCAGACCCAGCGGGAGTTCGGACAATGAGCAGTTCTTC
CASRPSGSSDNEQFF
>.|TRBV5-5|.|TRBJ2-5
TGTGCCAGCAGCCGAGCTATTTGGGCAGGTCAAGAGACCCAGTACTTC
CASSRAIWAGQETQYF
>.|TRBV6-2/TRBV6-3|few|TRBJ1-5
TGTGCCAGCAGTGCTCAGTATAGCAATCAGCCCCAGCATTTT
CASSAQYSNQPQHF
>.|TRBV10-3|few|TRBJ2-4
TGTGCCATCAGTTCTAGGGTGGGGCTTTCCAAAAACATTCAGTACTTC
CAISSRVGLSKNIQYF
>TRBD2|TRBV4-2|few|TRBJ2-1
TGTGCCAGCAGCCAAGAAATCTGGCTAGCGGGGGTGGGTGAGCAGTTCTTC
CASSQEIWLAGVGEQFF
>.|TRBV7-9|.|TRBJ1-5
TGTGCCAGCAGCCCCCGGACACCCAACAATCAGCCCCAGCATTTT
CASSPRTPNNQPQHF
>.|TRBV5-1|few|TRBJ2-3
TGCGCCAGCACGAAACAGGAAATCACAGATACGCAGTATTTT
CASTKQEITDTQYF
>TRBD1|TRBV12-3/TRBV12-4|.|TRBJ2-5
TGTGCCAGCAGCCCGGGACAGGGGAAAGCAGAGACCCAGTACTTC
CASSPGQGKAETQYF
>TRBD2|TRBV9|.|TRBJ2-1
TGTGCCAGCAGCGGTCCTAGCGGGAACTCCTACAATGAGCAGTTCTTC
CASSGPSGNSYNEQFF
>.|TRBV28|.|TRBJ1-5
TGTGCCAGCAGCTCGACAGGCTTGGGAAATCAGCCCCAGCATTTT
CASSSTGLGNQPQHF
>TRBD2|TRBV12-3/TRBV12-4|few|TRBJ2-1
TGTGCCAGCAGGTTACTCAGGCGGGGACTAGCGGGAACATACAATGAGCAGTTCTTC
CASRLLRRGLAGTYNEQFF
>.|TRBV19|.|TRBJ2-3
TGTGCCAGTAGTATAGGGGGACAAAGCACAGATACGCAGTATTTT
CASSIGGQSTDTQYF
>TRBD2|TRBV20-1|few|TRBJ2-7
TGCAGGGGGGATTCAGGGAGGGGCGAGCAGTACTTC
CRGDSGRGEQYF
>.|TRBV3-1|.|TRBJ1-2
TGTGCCAGCAGCCAAAATTGGCCAGGTTTTAACTATGGCTACACCTTC
CASSQNWPGFNYGYTF
>TRBD2|TRBV7-9|.|TRBJ2-2
TGTGCCAGCAGCTTGACTAGCGTCGGGGAGCTGTTTTTT
CASSLTSVGELFF
>.|TRBV2|.|TRBJ1-1
TGTGCCAGCCGGGGGGGGTACACTGAAGCTTTCTTT
CASRGGYTEAFF
>.|TRBV12-3/TRBV12-4|few|TRBJ2-7
TGTGCCAGCAGTTTCGGGAGACAGGGAAACTCCTACGAGCAGTACTTC
CASSFGRQGNSYEQYF
>TRBD1|TRBV29-1|few|TRBJ1-3
TGCAGCGTAGGGGACAGGGGGCTCGGAAACACCATATATTTT
CSVGDRGLGNTIYF
>.|TRBV5-1|few|TRBJ2-2
TGCGCCAGCAGCTTAATCGGGGAGGACACCGGGGAGCTGTTTTTT
CASSLIGEDTGELFF